Included here is one T cell receptor (beta chain) sequence, with context. The target antigen is unknown. This sample is drawn from a study of T cell responses to AZD1222 COVID-19 vaccine. Study findings and constraints: CD4 TCRs linked to vaccination spanned spike, dominating at 160-218 and 743-854.

CDR3 length equals 16 residues. Germline V CDR1 and CDR2: SGHNT, YYREEE (reference sequence). Germline trimming cut 3 bases from V and 3 bases from J; bases unmatched to any gene: 8. Sequencing used immunoSEQ multiplex PCR; TCRdb keeps in-frame clones, though not all of them. The data contain 150,000 to 250,000 clones, roughly 92% of them seen just once; the ten biggest clones take up around 1%. This receptor was identified in an adult who received the AZD1222 COVID-19 vaccine. Source: peripheral blood, taken 28 days after the second AZD1222 dose. The rearrangement links TRBV5-4 to TRBJ2-1; 8 bases match TRBD1. The CDR3, as DNA: TGTGCCAGCAGCTCCAGGGGGCGCGGGATCTACAATGAGCAGTTCTTC. Residues: CASSSRGRGIYNEQFF.